The 29 T cell receptor beta chains below were found in one sample sequenced in a study of T-cell reconstitution after alpha-beta-depleted transplantation in children. Unique molecular identifiers were built into the TCRbeta library. Each CDR3 protein is one row after TCRdb ran MiXCR on the PCR reads. The data show 210,000 or so distinct CDR3 sequences, with about 11% seen just once and 28% held by the top ten. Sequenced material: PBMCs, taken before TCRalphabeta/CD19-depleted stem cell transplant. The source of these receptors is a child under two years old with acute myeloid leukemia, due to receive a stem cell transplant.

V gene TRBV7-6 combines with J gene TRBJ1-4, with D perhaps matching TRBD1 (5 bases). CDR3 length: 14 residues. The germline V and J ends were trimmed by 5 bases and 8 bases, with 15 bases remaining between them. The germline CDR1 and CDR2 sequences are SGHVS and FNYEAQ. CDR3 sequence reads: CASSPGGGGEKLFF. For the CDR3, the DNA is TGTGCCAGCAGCCCCGGGGGGGGAGGAGAAAAACTGTTTTTT.

This clonotype was found many times. The rearrangement uses TRBV6-1 and TRBJ1-5; TRBD1 matches 8 bases. The CDR3 runs 16 residues. In germline, CDR1 is MNHNS, CDR2 SASEGT. Trimming removed 8 bases from V and 1 base from J; junction bases left unmatched: 10. The CDR3 loop reads CASDQGAGVSNQPQHF. Written as DNA, the CDR3 is TGTGCCAGCGATCAGGGGGCAGGAGTCAGCAATCAGCCCCAGCATTTT.

This clonotype appeared many times. V gene TRBV27 combines with J gene TRBJ2-1; D not resolved. Germline lookup yields CDR1 MNHEY and CDR2 SMNVEV (reference sequence). This CDR3 has 10 residues. Trimming shortened V by 5 bases and J by 5 bases, and 1 base separated the two germline ends. CDR3 nucleotide sequence: TGTGCCAGCAGTAACAATGAGCAGTTCTTC. It is translated as CASSNNEQFF.

This clonotype showed up many times. CDR3 bases: TGCAGTGCCCCCGCCGGGAGGGGGCATCGACAGCCCCAGCATTTT. This gives the protein CSAPAGRGHRQPQHF. This chain uses TRBV20-1 with TRBJ1-5, with TRBD1 matching 7 bases. Germline lookup yields CDR1 DFQATT and CDR2 SNEGSKA (reference sequence). The CDR3 covers 15 residues. After removal of 6 bases from V and 7 bases from J, the junction contained 15 bases not matched to a gene.

This clonotype was recorded many times. The V call is TRBV9, the J call TRBJ2-1; TRBD2 agrees at 12 bases. There are 19 residues in the CDR3. After removal of 0 bases from V and 2 bases from J, the junction contained 9 bases not matched to a gene. Germline V CDR1 and CDR2: SGDLS, YYNGEE. This CDR3 reads CASSVGPRLAGVPYNEQFF. The CDR3 DNA follows: TGTGCCAGCAGCGTAGGGCCTCGACTAGCGGGAGTTCCCTACAATGAGCAGTTCTTC.

The table lists this clonotype with many counts. One end of the junction does not line up with germline, which may come from a read error. This sequence joins TRBV7-7 and TRBJ2-5; 9 bases fit TRBD2. The CDR3 loop spans 14 amino acids. Germline V gene sequence: CDR1 SSHAT, CDR2 FNYEAQ (reference sequence). CDR3: CASSLGGRGETQYF. CDR3 DNA sequence: TGTGCTAGCAGCTTAGGCGGGAGGGGAGAGACCCAGTACTTC.

This clonotype was seen at least ten times. This chain links TRBV12-3 or TRBV12-4 with TRBJ2-5; 7 nucleotides match TRBD2. The CDR3 loop spans 14 amino acids. V was clipped by 5 bases and J by 4 bases; unmatched bases: 7. The CDR3 loop reads CASSTGGSGETQYF. As DNA, the CDR3 is TGTGCCAGCAGTACGGGAGGTTCGGGAGAGACCCAGTACTTC.

This clonotype was recorded at least ten times. The rearrangement uses TRBV5-1 and TRBJ2-1, with 10 bases aligning to TRBD2. V was pared by 4 bases and J by 3 bases, with 4 bases of the junction left unmatched. The CDR3 length is 15 residues. CDR1 is SGHRS and CDR2 is YFSETQ in the germline V gene. CDR3 DNA: TGCGCCAGCAGCGGGGGACTAGCGAACTACAATGAGCAGTTCTTC. This gives the protein CASSGGLANYNEQFF. Together with reference TRBV5-1 and TRBJ2-1, the CDR3 gives the full variable domain: KAGVTQTPRYLIKTRGQQVTLSCSPISGHRSVSWYQQTPGQGLQFLFEYFSETQRNKGNFPGRFSGRQFSNSRSEMNVSTLELGDSALYLCASSGGLANYNEQFFGPGTRLTVL.

This clonotype was detected many times. This rearrangement joins TRBV15 to TRBJ1-6; unclear D gene. Germline V CDR1 and CDR2: LNHNV, YYDKDF (reference sequence). The length of the CDR3 is 13 residues. V gave up 7 bases and J gave up 3 bases, with 7 bases separating them. DNA of the CDR3: TGTGCCACCATTATATTCTATAATTCACCCCTCCACTTT. The encoded protein is CATIIFYNSPLHF. Full variable domain (rest looked up from reference TRBV15 and TRBJ1-6): DAMVIQNPRYQVTQFGKPVTLSCSQTLNHNVMYWYQQKSSQAPKLLFHYYDKDFNNEADTPDNFQSRRPNTSFCFLDIRSPGLGDTAMYLCATIIFYNSPLHFGNGTRLTVT.

This clonotype was picked up many times. This chain uses TRBV20-1 with TRBJ2-2; D possibly corresponds to TRBD1 (6 bases). CDR3 size: 16 residues. CDR1 DFQATT and CDR2 SNEGSKA come from the germline V gene (reference sequence). The germline V and J ends were trimmed by 3 bases and 2 bases, with 16 bases remaining between them. CDR3 loop: CSARRTGTPNTGELFF. CDR3 coding DNA: TGCAGTGCTAGGAGAACCGGGACACCAAACACCGGGGAGCTGTTTTTT.

This clonotype was observed many times. This chain uses TRBV4-1 with TRBJ2-7; TRBD1 aligns across 12 bases. V lost 4 bases, J lost 2 bases, and 3 bases stayed unmatched. The CDR3 has 15 residues. CDR1 and CDR2 from the germline V gene are MGHRA and YSYEKL. The CDR3 DNA reads TGCGCCAGCAGCCCGCGGGACAGGGGGCCCTACGAGCAGTACTTC. It yields the protein CASSPRDRGPYEQYF.

Ten or more counts support this clonotype. This chain joins TRBV15 and TRBJ2-2, with a tentative D call TRBD1 (5 bases). The CDR3 spans 13 residues. The V gene lost 5 bases and the J gene lost 7 bases, with 11 bases spanning the gap. Germline-derived CDR1 and CDR2 are LNHNV and YYDKDF (reference sequence). The CDR3 sequence is CATSVRQFGELFF. For the CDR3, the DNA is TGTGCCACCAGCGTCAGACAGTTCGGGGAGCTGTTTTTT.

This clonotype was observed at least ten times. The chain joins TRBV29-1 to TRBJ2-7; 7 bases align to TRBD2. The V segment lost 5 bases and the J segment 5 bases; nucleotides outside the gene matches: 9. Per the germline V gene, CDR1 is SQVTM and CDR2 is ANQGSEA. The CDR3 covers 13 residues. DNA for the CDR3: TGCAGCGTTCACGCAGCGCGGGGGAACGAGCAGTACTTC. It encodes CSVHAARGNEQYF.

This clonotype was seen repeatedly, ten times or more. V usage is TRBV5-1 and J usage is TRBJ2-1; 8 positions agree with TRBD2. The CDR3 spans 14 residues. J lost 8 bases, V lost 0 bases, and 4 bases had no gene match. Germline lookup yields CDR1 SGHRS and CDR2 YFSETQ. CDR3 bases: TGCGCCAGCAGCTTGGCACCCGGGGGGGATGAGCAGTTCTTC. It codes for CASSLAPGGDEQFF. Supplemented by reference TRBV5-1 and TRBJ2-1, the full variable domain reads KAGVTQTPRYLIKTRGQQVTLSCSPISGHRSVSWYQQTPGQGLQFLFEYFSETQRNKGNFPGRFSGRQFSNSRSEMNVSTLELGDSALYLCASSLAPGGDEQFFGPGTRLTVL.

This clonotype was seen more than once but under ten times. As DNA, the CDR3 is TGTGCCAGCAGACGGGACAGCCAAGAGACCCAGTACTTC. Its protein is CASRRDSQETQYF. The genes are TRBV6-6 and TRBJ2-5, with 7 bases matching TRBD1. Germline lookup yields CDR1 MNHNY and CDR2 SVGAGI (reference sequence). CDR3 length: 13 residues. V lost 6 bases to trimming and J lost 1 base; unmatched junction nucleotides: 2.

This rearrangement joins TRBV29-1 to TRBJ1-1; D might be TRBD1 (6 bases). Between the trimmed V and J ends, which lost 7 bases and 5 bases, there was a span of 14 bases. The CDR3 consists of 12 residues. Germline-derived CDR1 and CDR2 are SQVTM and ANQGSEA. CDR3 amino acids: CSAEQGSTEAFF. The CDR3 DNA reads TGCAGCGCCGAGCAGGGGAGTACTGAAGCTTTCTTT.

In its sample, this clonotype was seen many times. J is TRBJ2-3 and V is TRBV11-2; 8 bases map to TRBD2. V lost 3 bases and J lost 5; bases outside the gene matches: 7. The CDR3 runs to 15 residues. Germline V gene sequence: CDR1 SGHAT, CDR2 FQNNGV. CDR3 nucleotide sequence: TGTGCCAGCAGCTTCGTCGGGAGGGCCAGAGATACGCAGTATTTT. This translates into CASSFVGRARDTQYF.

This clonotype came up many times. This chain joins TRBV7-8 and TRBJ1-4; no definite D call. The CDR3 length is 12 residues. Germline V lookup: CDR1 SGHVS, CDR2 FQNEAQ. The V end was cut by 4 bases, the J end by 6 bases, with 6 bases between. In DNA, the CDR3 is TGTGCCAGCAGCTACCTGGATGAAAAACTGTTTTTT. Amino acids: CASSYLDEKLFF.

This clonotype was seen at least ten times. The chain combines TRBV18 with TRBJ2-7; 8 bases map to TRBD1. In germline, CDR1 is KGHSH, CDR2 LQKENI. V lost 6 bases, J lost 3 bases, and 4 bases stayed unmatched. This CDR3 contains 13 residues. CDR3 protein: CASSLGTGYEQYF. The CDR3 nucleotides are TGTGCCAGCTCTTTGGGGACAGGCTACGAGCAGTACTTC. Full variable domain (missing parts from reference TRBV18 and TRBJ2-7): NAGVMQNPRHLVRRRGQEARLRCSPMKGHSHVYWYRQLPEEGLKFMVYLQKENIIDESGMPKERFSAEFPKEGPSILRIQQVVRGDSAAYFCASSLGTGYEQYFGPGTRLTVT.

This clonotype has more than one count but fewer than ten. This chain uses TRBV15 with TRBJ2-3; no clear D. The CDR3 totals 13 residues. The V and J ends lost 7 bases and 1 base respectively, with 9 bases between them. Germline assignment: CDR1 LNHNV and CDR2 YYDKDF (reference sequence). The CDR3 nucleotides are TGTGCCACCACCATCGCAGGCACAGATACGCAGTATTTT. Protein: CATTIAGTDTQYF.

This clonotype was counted at least ten times. The V gene is TRBV7-2, the J gene TRBJ1-6, with 8 bases matching TRBD1. Germline CDR1 is SGHTA and CDR2 is FQGNSA. With 2 bases clipped from V and 5 bases from J, the junction kept 5 bases outside the gene matches. CDR3 length equals 16 residues. The CDR3 DNA is TGTGCCAGCAGCTTATCAGGGGGCAGCCATAATTCACCCCTCCACTTT. It specifies CASSLSGGSHNSPLHF.

The chain uses TRBV5-4 and TRBJ1-5; a weak D match, TRBD1 (6 bases). V was cut by 3 bases and J by 7 bases, with 11 bases left in between. The CDR3 contains 13 residues. The germline gives CDR1 SGHNT, CDR2 YYREEE (reference sequence). CDR3 sequence: CASSSAGEQPQHF. The CDR3 nucleotides read TGTGCCAGCAGCTCGGCAGGGGAACAGCCCCAGCATTTT.

This clonotype has a count of ten or more. The chain uses TRBV20-1 and TRBJ2-7; tentative D call: TRBD1 (5 bases). Trimming removed 3 bases from V and 2 bases from J, with 11 bases in between. This CDR3 has 13 amino acids. The V gene's germline CDR1 is DFQATT and CDR2 SNEGSKA (reference sequence). The CDR3 loop reads CSASRQGPYEQYF. CDR3 DNA: TGCAGTGCTAGTAGGCAGGGCCCCTACGAGCAGTACTTC.

Of note for this clonotype: Without the conserved terminal phenylalanine or tryptophan, this CDR3 likely stems from a read error. This rearrangement joins TRBV20-1 to TRBJ2-2; D unclear. V lost 4 bases, J lost 4 bases, and 13 bases lay in between. This CDR3 spans 14 amino acids. Germline-derived CDR1 and CDR2 are DFQATT and SNEGSKA (reference sequence). CDR3 nucleotides: TGCAGTGCTACGGGCCCTCGTGGCACCGGGGAGCTGTTTCTT. Amino acid sequence: CSATGPRGTGELFL.

This clonotype was detected many times. The V and J genes are TRBV6-5 and TRBJ2-5; TRBD2 aligns across 12 bases. Germline CDR1 reads MNHEY; CDR2 reads SVGAGI. The CDR3 runs 18 residues. The J segment lost 4 bases and the V segment lost 0 bases, leaving 9 bases of the junction unmatched. CDR3 nucleotide sequence: TGTGCCAGCAGTTACTCGAAGACTAGCGGGGGACGGAGAGAGACCCAGTACTTC. Amino acid sequence: CASSYSKTSGGRRETQYF.

This clonotype was seen repeatedly, ten times or more. The V gene is TRBV29-1, the J gene TRBJ2-3; 9 positions agree with TRBD1. The germline CDR1 and CDR2 sequences are SQVTM and ANQGSEA. The CDR3 sequence is 13 residues long. The CDR3 protein is CSHTGGGTDTQYF. CDR3 coding DNA: TGCAGTCATACAGGGGGCGGCACAGATACGCAGTATTTT.

This clonotype occurred many times. This chain joins TRBV12-3 or TRBV12-4 and TRBJ1-1; no firm D call. CDR3 size: 10 residues. Deletions cut 5 bases from V and 8 bases from J, with 6 bases between. The CDR3 bases are TGTGCCAGCAGTCGGCGGGAAGCTTTCTTT. It is translated as CASSRREAFF.

This clonotype was counted many times. The CDR3 region is CASSEGKNGMNTEAFF. The CDR3 nucleotides read TGTGCCAGCAGTGAAGGGAAGAACGGGATGAACACTGAAGCTTTCTTT. V gene TRBV6-1 combines with J gene TRBJ1-1; no firm D call. Germline V lookup: CDR1 MNHNS, CDR2 SASEGT. The CDR3 has 16 amino acids. The ends were cut back, 1 base at V and 0 bases at J, with 12 bases in the middle.

This clonotype was counted ten times or more. The rearrangement uses TRBV9 and TRBJ2-2; TRBD1 aligns across 7 bases. V lost 5 bases, J lost 4 bases, and 5 bases stayed unmatched. The germline CDR1 and CDR2 sequences are SGDLS and YYNGEE. The CDR3 is 14 residues long. CDR3 amino acids: CASSKQGSTGELFF. In nucleotides, the CDR3 is TGTGCCAGCAGTAAACAGGGGAGCACCGGGGAGCTGTTTTTT. The full variable domain, completed using reference TRBV9 and TRBJ2-2, is DSGVTQTPKHLITATGQRVTLRCSPRSGDLSVYWYQQSLDQGLQFLIQYYNGEERAKGNILERFSAQQFPDLHSELNLSSLELGDSALYFCASSKQGSTGELFFGEGSRLTVL.